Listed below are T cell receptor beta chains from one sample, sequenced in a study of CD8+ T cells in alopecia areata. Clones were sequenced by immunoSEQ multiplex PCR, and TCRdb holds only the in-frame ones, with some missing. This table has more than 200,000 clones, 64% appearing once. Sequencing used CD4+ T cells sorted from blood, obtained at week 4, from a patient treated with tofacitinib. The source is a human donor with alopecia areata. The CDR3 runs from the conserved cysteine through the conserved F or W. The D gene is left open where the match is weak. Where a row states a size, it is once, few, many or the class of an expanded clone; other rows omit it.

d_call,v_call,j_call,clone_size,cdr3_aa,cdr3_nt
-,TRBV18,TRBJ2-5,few,CASSPQGKETQYF,TGTGCCAGCTCACCGCAGGGGAAGGAGACCCAGTACTTC
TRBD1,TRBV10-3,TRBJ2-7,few,CAIGQGDSYEQYF,TGTGCCATTGGACAGGGGGACTCCTACGAGCAGTACTTC
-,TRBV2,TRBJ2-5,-,CASNSQETQYF,TGTGCCAGCAACAGCCAAGAGACCCAGTACTTC
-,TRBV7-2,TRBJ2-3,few,CASSLFDSAGVF,TGTGCCAGCAGCTTATTCGATAGCGCAGGGGTGTTT
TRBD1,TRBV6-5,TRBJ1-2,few,CASSSTGSGGNGYTF,TGTGCCAGCAGTTCTACCGGCTCAGGGGGCAATGGCTACACCTTC
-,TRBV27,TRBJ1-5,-,CASSLFGGRGSNQPQHF,TGTGCCAGCAGTCTCTTCGGGGGTCGGGGTAGCAATCAGCCCCAGCATTTT
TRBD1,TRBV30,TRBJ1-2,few,CAWNRDRPYGYTF,TGTGCCTGGAACAGGGACAGGCCTTATGGCTACACCTTC
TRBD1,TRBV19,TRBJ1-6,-,CASSPGQGSSPLHF,TGTGCCAGTAGTCCCGGACAGGGAAGTTCACCCCTCCACTTT
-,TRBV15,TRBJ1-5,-,CATSRDRGIRQPQHF,TGTGCCACCAGCAGAGATCGGGGGATACGTCAGCCCCAGCATTTT
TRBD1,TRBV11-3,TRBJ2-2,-,CASSLGPGQGNTGELFF,TGTGCCAGCAGCTTAGGGCCAGGACAGGGGAACACCGGGGAGCTGTTTTTT
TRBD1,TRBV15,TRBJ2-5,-,CATSGGQPQETQYF,TGTGCCACCAGCGGGGGACAGCCACAAGAGACCCAGTACTTC
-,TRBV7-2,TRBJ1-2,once,CASSLDPFNYGYTF,TGTGCCAGCAGCTTAGATCCATTTAACTATGGCTACACCTTC
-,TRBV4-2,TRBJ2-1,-,CASSQGSSPPYNEQFF,TGTGCCAGCAGCCAAGGGAGTAGCCCCCCTTACAATGAGCAGTTCTTC
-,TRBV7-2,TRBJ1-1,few,CASSFSGDTEAFF,TGTGCCAGCAGCTTTTCAGGGGACACTGAAGCTTTCTTT